The T cell receptor (beta chain) under discussion was sequenced for a study of blood T cells in healthy people across ages. Whole-study results and caveats: Long-lived donors exceeded aged donors in naive CD4+ cells and diversity.

The CDR3 contains 16 residues. Germline CDR1 is SEHNR and CDR2 is FQNEAQ (reference sequence). Trimming left V 5 bases short and J 1 base short, with 17 bases between. The second PCR ran roughly 6 to 11 cycles with a sample-barcoded 5' primer and J-beta primers. A single record per CDR3 protein comes from TCRdb applying MiXCR to the 5' RACE reads. This table holds about 930,000 distinct CDR3 sequences, almost 30% found once. On this clonotype itself: The antigen is not known.

These same records also appear under a second study, on T cells of mothers and their children. This second study says: Material was donated by three healthy Caucasian mothers and their six children. Thymic selection, a shaping force on TCR recombination output, acts similarly in related and unrelated pairs.

The chain uses TRBV7-9 and TRBJ1-2; possible D gene TRBD1, 5 bases. This TCR derives from a woman aged 40 to 50 in good health. Sequencing was done on a sample of blood. The CDR3 here is CASSPSGTDGNYGYTF. The CDR3, as DNA: TGTGCCAGCAGCCCCTCCGGGACTGACGGTAACTATGGCTACACCTTC.